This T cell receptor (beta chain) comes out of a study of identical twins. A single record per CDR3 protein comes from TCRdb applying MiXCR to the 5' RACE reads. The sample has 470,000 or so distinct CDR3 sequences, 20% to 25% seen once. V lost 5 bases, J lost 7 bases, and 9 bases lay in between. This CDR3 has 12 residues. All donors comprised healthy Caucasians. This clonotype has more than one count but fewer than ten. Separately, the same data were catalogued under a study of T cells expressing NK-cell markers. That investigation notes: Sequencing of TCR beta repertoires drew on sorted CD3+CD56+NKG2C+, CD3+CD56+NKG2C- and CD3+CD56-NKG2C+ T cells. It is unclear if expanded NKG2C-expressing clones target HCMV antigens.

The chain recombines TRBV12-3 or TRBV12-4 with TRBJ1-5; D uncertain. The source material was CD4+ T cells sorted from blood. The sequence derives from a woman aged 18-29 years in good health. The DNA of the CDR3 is TGTGCCAGCAGTCCCGCCCACCAGCCCCAGCATTTT. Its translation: CASSPAHQPQHF.